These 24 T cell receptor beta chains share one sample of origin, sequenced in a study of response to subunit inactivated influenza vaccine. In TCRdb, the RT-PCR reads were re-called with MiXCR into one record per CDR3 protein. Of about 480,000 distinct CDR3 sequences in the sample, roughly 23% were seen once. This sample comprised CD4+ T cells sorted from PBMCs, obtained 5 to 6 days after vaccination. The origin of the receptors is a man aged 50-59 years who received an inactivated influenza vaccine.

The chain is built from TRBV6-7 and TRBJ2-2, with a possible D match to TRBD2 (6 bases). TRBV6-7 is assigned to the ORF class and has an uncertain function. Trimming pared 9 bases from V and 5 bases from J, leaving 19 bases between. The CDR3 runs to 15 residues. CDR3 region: CASEPGTGVTGELFF. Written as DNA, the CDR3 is TGTGCCAGTGAGCCCGGGACGGGAGTGACCGGGGAGCTGTTTTTT.

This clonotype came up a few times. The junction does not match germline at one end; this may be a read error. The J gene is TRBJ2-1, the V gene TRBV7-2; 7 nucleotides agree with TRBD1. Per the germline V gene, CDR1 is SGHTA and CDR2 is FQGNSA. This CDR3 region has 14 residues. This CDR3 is CASSLDKAVDRCDF. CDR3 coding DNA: TGTGCCAGCAGCTTAGATAAGGCCGTGGACAGGTGTGACTTC.

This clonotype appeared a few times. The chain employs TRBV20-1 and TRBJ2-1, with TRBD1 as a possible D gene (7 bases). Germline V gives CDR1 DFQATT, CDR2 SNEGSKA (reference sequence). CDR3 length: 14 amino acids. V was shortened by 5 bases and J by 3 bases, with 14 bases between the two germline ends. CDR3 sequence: CSAGRTGRYNEQFF. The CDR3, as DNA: TGCAGTGCTGGGAGGACAGGCCGCTACAATGAGCAGTTCTTC.

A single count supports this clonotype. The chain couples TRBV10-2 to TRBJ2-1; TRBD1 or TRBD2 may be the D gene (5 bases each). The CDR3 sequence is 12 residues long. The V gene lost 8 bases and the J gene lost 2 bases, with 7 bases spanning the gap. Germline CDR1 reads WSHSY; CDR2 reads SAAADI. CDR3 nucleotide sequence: TGCGCCAGCGGGACCACCTACAATGAGCAGTTCTTC. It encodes CASGTTYNEQFF.

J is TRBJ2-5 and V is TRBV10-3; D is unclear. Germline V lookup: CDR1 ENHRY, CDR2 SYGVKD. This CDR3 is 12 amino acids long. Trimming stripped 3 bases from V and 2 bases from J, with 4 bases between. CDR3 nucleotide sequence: TGTGCCATCAGTGACTTACAAGAGACCCAGTACTTC. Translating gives CAISDLQETQYF.

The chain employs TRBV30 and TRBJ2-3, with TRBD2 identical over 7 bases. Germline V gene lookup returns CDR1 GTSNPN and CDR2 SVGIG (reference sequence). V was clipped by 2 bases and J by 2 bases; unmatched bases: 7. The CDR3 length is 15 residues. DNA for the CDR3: TGTGCCTGGAGTAGGCTAGCGGTGTTCACAGATACGCAGTATTTT. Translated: CAWSRLAVFTDTQYF.

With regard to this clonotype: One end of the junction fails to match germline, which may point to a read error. This CDR3 reads CANSWGGRDNEQFF. The CDR3 coding sequence is TGTGCCAACAGTTGGGGCGGGAGGGACAATGAGCAGTTCTTC. J is TRBJ2-1 and V is TRBV10-3; TRBD2 matches 9 bases. This CDR3 comprises 14 residues. The germline V gene has CDR1 ENHRY and CDR2 SYGVKD.

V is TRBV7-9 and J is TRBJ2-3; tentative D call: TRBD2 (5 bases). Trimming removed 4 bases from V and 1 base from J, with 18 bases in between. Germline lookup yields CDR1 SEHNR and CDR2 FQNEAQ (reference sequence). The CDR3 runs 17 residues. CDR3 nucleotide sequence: TGTGCCAGCAGCTCCCCGCTGGGCATGAGGGGCACAGATACGCAGTATTTT. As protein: CASSSPLGMRGTDTQYF.

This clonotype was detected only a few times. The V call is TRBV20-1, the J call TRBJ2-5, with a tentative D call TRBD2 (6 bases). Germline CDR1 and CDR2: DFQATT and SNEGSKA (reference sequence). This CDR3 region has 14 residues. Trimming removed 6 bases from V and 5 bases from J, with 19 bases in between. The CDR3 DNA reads TGCAGTGCGAACCGGGACTCCCGGCCGGAGACCCAGTACTTC. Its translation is CSANRDSRPETQYF.

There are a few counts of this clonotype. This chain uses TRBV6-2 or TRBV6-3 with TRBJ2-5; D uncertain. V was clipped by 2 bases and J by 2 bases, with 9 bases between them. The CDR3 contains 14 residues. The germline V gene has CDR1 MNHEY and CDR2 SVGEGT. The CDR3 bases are TGTGCCAGCAGTTACCCGGGCCGTCAAGAGACCCAGTACTTC. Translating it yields CASSYPGRQETQYF.

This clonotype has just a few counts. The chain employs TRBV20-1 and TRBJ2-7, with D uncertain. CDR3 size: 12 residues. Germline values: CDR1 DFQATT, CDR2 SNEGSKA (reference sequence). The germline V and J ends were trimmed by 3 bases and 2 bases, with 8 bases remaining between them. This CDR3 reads CSASRAAYEQYF. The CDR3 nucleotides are TGCAGTGCTAGTAGGGCAGCCTACGAGCAGTACTTC.

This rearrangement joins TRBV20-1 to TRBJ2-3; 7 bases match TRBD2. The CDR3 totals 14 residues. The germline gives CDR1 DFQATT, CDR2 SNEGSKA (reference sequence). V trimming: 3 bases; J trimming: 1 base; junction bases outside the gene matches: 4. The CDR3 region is CSASPSGGTDTQYF. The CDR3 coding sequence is TGCAGTGCTAGCCCTAGCGGAGGCACAGATACGCAGTATTTT.

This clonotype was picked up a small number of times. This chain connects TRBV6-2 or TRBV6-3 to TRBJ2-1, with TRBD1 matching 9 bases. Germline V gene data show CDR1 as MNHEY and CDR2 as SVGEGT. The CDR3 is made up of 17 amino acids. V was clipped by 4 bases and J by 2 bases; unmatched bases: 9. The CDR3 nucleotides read TGTGCCAGCAGTTGGGCCCCCGGGACAGGGACCTACAATGAGCAGTTCTTC. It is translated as CASSWAPGTGTYNEQFF.

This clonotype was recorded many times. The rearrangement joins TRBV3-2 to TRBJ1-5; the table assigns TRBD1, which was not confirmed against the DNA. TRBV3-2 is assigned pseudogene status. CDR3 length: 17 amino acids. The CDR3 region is CASSQEFRGPNNQPQHF. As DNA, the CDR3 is TGTGCCAGCAGCCAAGAATTTCGGGGACCGAACAATCAGCCCCAGCATTTT.

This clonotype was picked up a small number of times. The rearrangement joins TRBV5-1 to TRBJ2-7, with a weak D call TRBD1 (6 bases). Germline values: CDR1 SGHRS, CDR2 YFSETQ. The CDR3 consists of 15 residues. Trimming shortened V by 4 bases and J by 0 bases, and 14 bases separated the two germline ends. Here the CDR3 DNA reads TGCGCCAGCAGCATACATGGGGACACCTCCTACGAGCAGTACTTC. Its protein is CASSIHGDTSYEQYF.

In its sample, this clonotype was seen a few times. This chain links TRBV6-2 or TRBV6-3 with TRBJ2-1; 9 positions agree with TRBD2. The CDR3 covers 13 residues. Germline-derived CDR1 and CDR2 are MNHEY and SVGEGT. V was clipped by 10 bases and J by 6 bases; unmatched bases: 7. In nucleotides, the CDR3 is TGTGCCACCGGGACTAGCTTAGGCAATGAGCAGTTCTTC. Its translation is CATGTSLGNEQFF.

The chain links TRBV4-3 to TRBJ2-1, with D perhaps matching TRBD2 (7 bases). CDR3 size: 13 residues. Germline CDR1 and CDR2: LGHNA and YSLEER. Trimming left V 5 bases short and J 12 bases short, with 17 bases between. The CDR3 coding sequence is TGCGCCAGCAGCAACAGAGGGGGGGGTGGGCAGTTCTTC. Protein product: CASSNRGGGGQFF.

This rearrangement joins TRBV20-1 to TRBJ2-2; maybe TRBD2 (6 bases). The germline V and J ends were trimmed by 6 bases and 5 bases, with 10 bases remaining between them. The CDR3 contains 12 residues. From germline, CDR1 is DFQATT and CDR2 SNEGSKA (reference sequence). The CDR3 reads CSARLVTGELFF. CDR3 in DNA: TGCAGTGCCAGACTAGTGACCGGGGAGCTGTTTTTT.

The CDR3 loop is CASSERWGEQYF. CDR3 bases: TGTGCCAGCAGTGAGAGGTGGGGCGAGCAGTACTTC. The chain combines TRBV25-1 with TRBJ2-7; no reliable D call. This CDR3 comprises 12 residues. The germline V and J ends were trimmed by 3 bases and 6 bases, with 9 bases remaining between them. From germline, CDR1 is MGHDK and CDR2 SYGVNS.

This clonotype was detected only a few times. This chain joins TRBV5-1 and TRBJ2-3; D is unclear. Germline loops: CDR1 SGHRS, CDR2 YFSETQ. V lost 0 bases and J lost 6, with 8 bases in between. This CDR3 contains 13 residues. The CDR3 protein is CASSLGARDTQYF. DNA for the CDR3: TGCGCCAGCAGCTTGGGGGCGCGGGATACGCAGTATTTT.

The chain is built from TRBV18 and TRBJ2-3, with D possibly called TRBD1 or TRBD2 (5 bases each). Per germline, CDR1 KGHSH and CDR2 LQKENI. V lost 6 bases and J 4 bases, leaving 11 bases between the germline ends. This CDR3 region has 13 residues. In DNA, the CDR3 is TGTGCCAGCTCGCCAGGGAGTGCAGATACGCAGTATTTT. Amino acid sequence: CASSPGSADTQYF. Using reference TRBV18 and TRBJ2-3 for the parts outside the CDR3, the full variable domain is NAGVMQNPRHLVRRRGQEARLRCSPMKGHSHVYWYRQLPEEGLKFMVYLQKENIIDESGMPKERFSAEFPKEGPSILRIQQVVRGDSAAYFCASSPGSADTQYFGPGTRLTVL.

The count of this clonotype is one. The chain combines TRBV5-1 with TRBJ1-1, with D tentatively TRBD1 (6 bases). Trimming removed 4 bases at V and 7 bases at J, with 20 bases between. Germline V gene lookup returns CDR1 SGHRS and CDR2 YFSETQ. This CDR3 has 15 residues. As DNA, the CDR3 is TGCGCCAGCAGCCCGGGGGCGATCGTTGCCAGTGAAGCTTTCTTT. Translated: CASSPGAIVASEAFF.

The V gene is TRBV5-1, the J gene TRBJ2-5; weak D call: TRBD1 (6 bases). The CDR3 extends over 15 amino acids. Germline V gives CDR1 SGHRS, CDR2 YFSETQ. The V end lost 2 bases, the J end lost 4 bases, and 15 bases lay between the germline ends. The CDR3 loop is CASSFSGGPRETQYF. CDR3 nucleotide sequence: TGCGCCAGCAGCTTTAGTGGGGGCCCCCGAGAGACCCAGTACTTC.

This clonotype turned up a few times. CDR3: CATSRDSRETQYF. Here the CDR3 DNA reads TGTGCCACCAGCAGAGATTCTCGGGAGACCCAGTACTTC. This chain uses TRBV15 with TRBJ2-5, with D unclear. CDR1 LNHNV and CDR2 YYDKDF come from the germline V gene (reference sequence). Trimming took off 0 bases at V and 5 bases at J, with 7 bases between the two ends. The CDR3 covers 13 residues.